This T cell receptor beta chain stems from a study of T cells after yellow fever vaccination. Germline assignment: CDR1 SGHRS and CDR2 YFSETQ. The V gene lost 4 bases and the J gene lost 5 bases, with 12 bases spanning the gap. The CDR3 loop spans 13 amino acids. This clonotype was detected only a few times. TCRdb re-analysed the 5' RACE reads in MiXCR, keeping a single row per CDR3 protein. The sample has some 670,000 distinct CDR3 sequences, about 12% seen once. This chain links TRBV5-1 with TRBJ2-5; D unclear. The sequence was obtained from a man aged 30 to 45 who received the YFV17D yellow fever vaccine. The material sequenced was PBMCs, taken on the day of the yellow fever booster vaccination. CDR3 residues: CASSPWTSETQYF. CDR3 bases: TGCGCCAGCAGCCCGTGGACGTCGGAGACCCAGTACTTC. Full variable domain (outside the CDR3, taken from reference TRBV5-1 and TRBJ2-5): KAGVTQTPRYLIKTRGQQVTLSCSPISGHRSVSWYQQTPGQGLQFLFEYFSETQRNKGNFPGRFSGRQFSNSRSEMNVSTLELGDSALYLCASSPWTSETQYFGPGTRLLVL.